The entry that follows covers one T cell receptor beta chain sequence. The antigen is not known. Time point: late sampling 161 to 241 days after vaccination in a few convalescent patients. Treatment meaning: 10-day PBMC culture with coronavirus spike peptide pools or control peptides (ViraFEST assay). Peptide pools at 10 ug/ml and IL-2 at around 10 IU/ml were added to cultures of under 2.5 million PBMCs per well. This specimen comes from a study of vaccination and CD4 T cells after COVID-19. Study information: Across the group, participants received two doses of either BNT162b2 or mRNA-1273 vaccine.

Cultured CD4+ T cells had their DNA profiled by the Oncomine TCR Beta short-read assay. TCRdb processed the PCR reads anew with MiXCR; each CDR3 protein has one entry. The sample shows under 20,000 distinct CDR3 sequences, 44% of them seen only once. This CDR3 is 14 amino acids long. With 8 bases clipped from V and 2 bases from J, the junction kept 6 bases outside the gene matches. CDR1 and CDR2 from the germline V gene are MNHNS and SASEGT. This chain uses TRBV6-1 with TRBJ2-5; 9 bases align to TRBD1. This receptor was obtained from a human donor who had recovered from COVID-19. Sequencing used CD4+ T cells from blood, cultured in vitro, obtained about 7 months after SARS-CoV-2 vaccination. CDR3 in DNA: TGTGCCAGCTTACAGGGGGCATGGCAAGAGACCCAGTACTTC. This encodes CASLQGAWQETQYF.